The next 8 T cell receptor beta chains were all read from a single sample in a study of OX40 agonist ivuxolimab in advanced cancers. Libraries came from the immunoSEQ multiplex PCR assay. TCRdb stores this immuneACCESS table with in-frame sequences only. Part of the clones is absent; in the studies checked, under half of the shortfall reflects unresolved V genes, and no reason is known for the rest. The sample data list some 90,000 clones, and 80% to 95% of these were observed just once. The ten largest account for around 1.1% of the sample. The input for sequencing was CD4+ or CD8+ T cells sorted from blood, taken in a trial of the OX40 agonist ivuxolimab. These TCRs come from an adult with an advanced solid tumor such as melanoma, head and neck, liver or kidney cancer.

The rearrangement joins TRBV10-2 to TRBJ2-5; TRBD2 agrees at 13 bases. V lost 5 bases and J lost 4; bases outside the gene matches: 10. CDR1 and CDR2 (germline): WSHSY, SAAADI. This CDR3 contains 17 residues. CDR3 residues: CASSQLAGGPGGETQYF. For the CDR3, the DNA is TGCGCCAGCAGTCAACTAGCGGGAGGGCCTGGGGGAGAGACCCAGTACTTC.

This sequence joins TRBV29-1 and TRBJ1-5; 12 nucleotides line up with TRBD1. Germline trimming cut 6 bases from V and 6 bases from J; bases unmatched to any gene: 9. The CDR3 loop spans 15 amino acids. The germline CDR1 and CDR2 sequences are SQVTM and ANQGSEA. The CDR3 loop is CSVAGTGGLGQPQHF. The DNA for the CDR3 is TGCAGCGTGGCCGGGACAGGGGGCTTGGGTCAGCCCCAGCATTTT.

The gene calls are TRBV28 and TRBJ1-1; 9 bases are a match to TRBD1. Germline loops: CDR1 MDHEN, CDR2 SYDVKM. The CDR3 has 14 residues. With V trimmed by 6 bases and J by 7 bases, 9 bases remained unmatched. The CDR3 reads CASRRPGQGFEAFF. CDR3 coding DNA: TGTGCCAGCAGACGGCCGGGACAGGGTTTTGAAGCTTTCTTT.

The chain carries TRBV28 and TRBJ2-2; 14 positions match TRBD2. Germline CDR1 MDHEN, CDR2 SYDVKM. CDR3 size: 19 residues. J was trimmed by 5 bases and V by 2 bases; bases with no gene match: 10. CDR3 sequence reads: CASSLKGLAGEVSTGELFF. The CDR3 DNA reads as TGTGCCAGCAGTTTAAAGGGACTAGCGGGAGAAGTGAGTACCGGGGAGCTGTTTTTT.

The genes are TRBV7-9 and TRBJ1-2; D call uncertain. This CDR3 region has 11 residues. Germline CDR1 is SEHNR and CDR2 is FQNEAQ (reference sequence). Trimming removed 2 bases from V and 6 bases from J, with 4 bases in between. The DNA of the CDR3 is TGTGCCAGCAGCTTAAATGATGGCTACACCTTC. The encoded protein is CASSLNDGYTF.

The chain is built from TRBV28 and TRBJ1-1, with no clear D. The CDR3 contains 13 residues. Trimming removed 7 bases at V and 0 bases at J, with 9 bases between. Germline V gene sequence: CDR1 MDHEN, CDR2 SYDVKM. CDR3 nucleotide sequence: TGTGCCAGCATGACGGGTTTGAACACTGAAGCTTTCTTT. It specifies CASMTGLNTEAFF.

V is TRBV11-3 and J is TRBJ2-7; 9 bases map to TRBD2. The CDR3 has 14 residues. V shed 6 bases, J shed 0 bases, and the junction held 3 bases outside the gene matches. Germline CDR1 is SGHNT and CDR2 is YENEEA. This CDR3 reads CASRVSGSSYEQYF. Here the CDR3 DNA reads TGTGCCAGCAGAGTTAGCGGGAGCTCCTACGAGCAGTACTTC.

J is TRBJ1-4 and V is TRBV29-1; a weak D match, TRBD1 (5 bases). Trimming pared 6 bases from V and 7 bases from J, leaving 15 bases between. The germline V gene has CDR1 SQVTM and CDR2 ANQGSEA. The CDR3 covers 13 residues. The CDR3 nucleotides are TGCAGCGTCGGCGGCAGGGACGCTGAAAAACTGTTTTTT. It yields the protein CSVGGRDAEKLFF. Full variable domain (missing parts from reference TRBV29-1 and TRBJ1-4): SAVISQKPSRDICQRGTSLTIQCQVDSQVTMMFWYRQQPGQSLTLIATANQGSEATYESGFVIDKFPISRPNLTFSTLTVSNMSPEDSSIYLCSVGGRDAEKLFFGSGTQLSVL.